What follows are 12 T cell receptor beta chains derived from one specimen sequenced in a study of blood T cell repertoires in COVID-19. TCRdb keeps only in-frame clones here, not all; method: immunoSEQ multiplex PCR. The table records about 190,000 clones, roughly 89% of them present only once. The source material was peripheral blood. The receptors come from a man in his fifties with acute or convalescent COVID-19.

The chain links TRBV9 to TRBJ2-1; 10 bases are shared with TRBD2. This CDR3 region has 15 residues. CDR1 is SGDLS, CDR2 YYNGEE, per germline. V gave up 3 bases and J gave up 0 bases; unmatched junction bases: 0. CDR3 sequence reads: CASSASGSSYNEQFF. CDR3 bases: TGTGCCAGCAGCGCTAGCGGGAGCTCCTACAATGAGCAGTTCTTC.

V gene TRBV12-5 combines with J gene TRBJ1-2, with TRBD1 matching 7 bases. The V and J ends lost 2 bases and 8 bases, in that order; junction bases with no gene match: 5. The germline gives CDR1 LGHNT, CDR2 FRNRAP. This CDR3 has 13 residues. This chain's CDR3 is CASGLSPDRGYTF. CDR3 in DNA: TGTGCTAGTGGTTTGTCCCCGGACAGGGGCTACACCTTC.

This chain connects TRBV7-9 to TRBJ2-3, with TRBD2 matching over 11 bases. The CDR3 length is 15 residues. CDR1 and CDR2 (germline): SEHNR, FQNEAQ (reference sequence). V lost 5 bases to trimming and J lost 6 bases; unmatched junction nucleotides: 7. DNA for the CDR3: TGTGCCAGCAGCCCCTGGACTAGCGGGCGGGATACGCAGTATTTT. Translated: CASSPWTSGRDTQYF.

This chain connects TRBV7-6 to TRBJ1-3, with D possibly matching TRBD1 (5 bases). Trimming shortened V by 5 bases and J by 0 bases, and 14 bases separated the two germline ends. Germline assignment: CDR1 SGHVS and CDR2 FNYEAQ. This CDR3 contains 16 residues. CDR3 bases: TGTGCCAGCAGCCCGCGGGGGGGACGCTCTGGAAACACCATATATTTT. Translated: CASSPRGGRSGNTIYF. The whole variable domain, remainder taken from reference TRBV7-6 and TRBJ1-3, is GAGVSQSPRYKVTKRGQDVALRCDPISGHVSLYWYRQALGQGPEFLTYFNYEAQQDKSGLPNDRFSAERPEGSISTLTIQRTEQRDSAMYRCASSPRGGRSGNTIYFGEGSWLTVV.

The chain recombines TRBV19 with TRBJ2-5, with 8 bases identical to TRBD1. The CDR3 runs 16 residues. Germline V CDR1 and CDR2: LNHDA, SQIVND (reference sequence). V lost 1 base and J lost 1; bases outside the gene matches: 5. CDR3 sequence (DNA): TGTGCCAGTAGTATAGGAGGACAGGGCTTCCAAGAGACCCAGTACTTC. Its translation: CASSIGGQGFQETQYF.

This chain uses TRBV4-2 with TRBJ2-6, with a possible D match to TRBD1 (6 bases). V lost 0 bases and J lost 0, with 12 bases in between. The CDR3 is 18 residues long. Germline V lookup: CDR1 LGHNA, CDR2 YNFKEQ. The CDR3 DNA follows: TGTGCCAGCAGCCAAGATGGCCTGGACAGCTCTGGGGCCAACGTCCTGACTTTC. It is translated as CASSQDGLDSSGANVLTF.

This clone was picked up one time. The CDR3 nucleotides read TGTGCCAGCAGCAAAGGGACAGCCCGGTTTGGGGAGCAGTACGTC. This gives the protein CASSKGTARFGEQYV. This sequence joins TRBV5-8 and TRBJ2-7, with 7 nucleotides matching TRBD1. Germline V gene sequence: CDR1 SGHTS, CDR2 YDEGEE. This CDR3 is built from 15 residues. Trimming cost V 4 bases and J 7 bases; bases outside gene matches: 14.

The chain recombines TRBV6-6 with TRBJ1-2, with 8 bases that match TRBD1. This CDR3 is built from 16 residues. From germline, CDR1 is MNHNY and CDR2 SVGAGI (reference sequence). The junction had 6 bases not matched to a gene; V was cut back by 1 base and J by 2 bases. The CDR3 region is CASSYFPTGANYGYTF. CDR3 coding DNA: TGTGCCAGCAGTTACTTTCCGACAGGGGCGAACTATGGCTACACCTTC.

The chain couples TRBV15 to TRBJ1-5, with TRBD1 matching over 8 bases. The ends lost 0 bases at V and 7 bases at J; junction bases unmatched: 14. The CDR3 is 18 residues long. The germline CDR1 and CDR2 sequences are LNHNV and YYDKDF (reference sequence). The CDR3, as DNA: TGTGCCACCAGCAGAGATCGCCAGGGGGCGAACGTTCGGCAGCCCCAGCATTTT. Its protein is CATSRDRQGANVRQPQHF.

V and J are TRBV5-1 and TRBJ2-1, with 9 positions matching TRBD1. This CDR3 contains 15 residues. V shed 4 bases and J 9 bases; nucleotides not matched to a gene: 11. The germline V gene encodes CDR1 SGHRS and CDR2 YFSETQ. CDR3 region: CASSPDRGTTIEQFF. DNA of the CDR3: TGCGCCAGCAGCCCGGACAGGGGAACAACAATTGAGCAGTTCTTC. Full variable domain (remainder filled in from reference TRBV5-1 and TRBJ2-1): KAGVTQTPRYLIKTRGQQVTLSCSPISGHRSVSWYQQTPGQGLQFLFEYFSETQRNKGNFPGRFSGRQFSNSRSEMNVSTLELGDSALYLCASSPDRGTTIEQFFGPGTRLTVL.

The chain combines TRBV27 with TRBJ1-1, with D possibly being TRBD1 (6 bases). Germline assignment: CDR1 MNHEY and CDR2 SMNVEV (reference sequence). The CDR3 is made up of 15 amino acids. Deletions cut 3 bases from V and 4 bases from J, with 15 bases between. The CDR3 reads CASSFFGRGSTEAFF. The CDR3 region has the DNA TGTGCCAGCAGTTTTTTCGGCAGGGGATCCACTGAAGCTTTCTTT.

This clone was detected ten times or more. The CDR3 sequence: CASSNLAGVTYEQYF. CDR3 nucleotides: TGTGCCAGCAGTAACCTAGCGGGAGTAACCTACGAGCAGTACTTC. The chain links TRBV27 to TRBJ2-7, with TRBD2 identical over 10 bases. The CDR3 is 15 amino acids. Losses at the gene ends were 5 bases for V and 2 bases for J; bases not matched to a gene: 6. Germline V gene sequence: CDR1 MNHEY, CDR2 SMNVEV (reference sequence).